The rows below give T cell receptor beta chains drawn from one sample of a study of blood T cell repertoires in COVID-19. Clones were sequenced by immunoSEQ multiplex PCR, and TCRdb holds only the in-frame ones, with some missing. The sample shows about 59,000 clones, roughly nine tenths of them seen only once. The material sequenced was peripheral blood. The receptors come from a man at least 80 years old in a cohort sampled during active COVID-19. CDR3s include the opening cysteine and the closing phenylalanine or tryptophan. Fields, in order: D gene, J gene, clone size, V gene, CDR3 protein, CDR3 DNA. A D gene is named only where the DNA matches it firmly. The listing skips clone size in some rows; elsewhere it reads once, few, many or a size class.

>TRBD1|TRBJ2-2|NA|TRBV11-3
CASRQGANGELFF
TGTGCCAGTAGACAGGGGGCGAACGGGGAGCTGTTTTTT
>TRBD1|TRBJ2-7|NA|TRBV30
CAWYPQGVGEQYF
TGTGCCTGGTACCCCCAGGGGGTCGGGGAGCAGTACTTC
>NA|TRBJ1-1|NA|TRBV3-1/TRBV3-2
CASSQDSGNTEAFF
TGTGCCAGCAGCCAAGATAGTGGGAACACTGAAGCTTTCTTT
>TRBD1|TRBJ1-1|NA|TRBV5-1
CASSLKPGGTEAFF
TGCGCCAGCAGCTTAAAACCAGGGGGGACTGAAGCTTTCTTT
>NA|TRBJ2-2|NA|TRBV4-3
CASSQGDTPNTGELFF
TGCGCCAGCAGCCAAGGGGACACACCGAACACCGGGGAGCTGTTTTTT
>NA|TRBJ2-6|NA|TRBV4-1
CASSRQGLISGANVLTF
TGCGCCAGCAGCCGCCAGGGACTTATCTCTGGGGCCAACGTCCTGACTTTC
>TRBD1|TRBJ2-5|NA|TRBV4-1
CASSQEPGTGGRETQYF
TGCGCCAGCAGCCAAGAACCCGGGACAGGGGGCAGAGAGACCCAGTACTTC
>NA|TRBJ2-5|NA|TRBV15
CATSRDPARAETQYF
TGTGCCACCAGCAGAGATCCCGCCCGAGCGGAGACCCAGTACTTC
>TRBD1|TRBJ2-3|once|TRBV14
CASKNRGADTQYF
TGTGCCAGTAAAAACAGGGGAGCAGATACGCAGTATTTT
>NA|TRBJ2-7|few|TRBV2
CASSEDRAYEQYF
TGTGCCAGCAGTGAGGACAGAGCCTACGAGCAGTACTTC
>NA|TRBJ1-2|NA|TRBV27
CASTSPRANYGYTF
TGTGCCAGCACCTCCCCGAGAGCTAACTATGGCTACACCTTC
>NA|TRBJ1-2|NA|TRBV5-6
CASSLDGLTGINYGYTF
TGTGCCAGCAGCTTAGACGGACTAACTGGGATTAACTATGGCTACACCTTC
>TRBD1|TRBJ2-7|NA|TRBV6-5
CASSSGQYYEQYF
TGTGCCAGCAGTTCGGGACAGTACTACGAGCAGTACTTC
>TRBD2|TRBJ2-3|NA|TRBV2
CASSDGPSGRVLGTDTQYF
TGTGCCAGCAGTGACGGTCCTAGCGGGAGGGTTTTAGGAACAGATACGCAGTATTTT
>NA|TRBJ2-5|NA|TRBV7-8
CASSRGQGGKETQYF
TGTGCCAGCAGCCGCGGACAGGGAGGGAAAGAGACCCAGTACTTC
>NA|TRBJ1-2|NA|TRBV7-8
CASSLNEGDYGYTF
TGTGCCAGCAGCTTAAACGAGGGGGACTATGGCTACACCTTC
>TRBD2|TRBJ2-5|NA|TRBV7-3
CASSPGLAGVGETQYF
TGTGCCAGCAGCCCCGGACTAGCGGGAGTGGGGGAGACCCAGTACTTC
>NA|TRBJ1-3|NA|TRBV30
CAWSVQAGGNTIYF
TGTGCCTGGAGTGTACAGGCAGGCGGAAACACCATATATTTT
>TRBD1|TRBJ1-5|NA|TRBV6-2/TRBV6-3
CASSLDRPGNQPQHF
TGTGCCAGCAGTTTGGACAGGCCCGGCAATCAGCCCCAGCATTTT
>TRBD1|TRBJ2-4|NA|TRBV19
CASSSTGIAKNIQYF
TGTGCCAGTAGTTCGACAGGGATAGCCAAAAACATTCAGTACTTC
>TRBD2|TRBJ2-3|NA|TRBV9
CASSVGLAGGSSTDTQYF
TGTGCCAGCAGCGTAGGACTAGCGGGGGGGTCTAGCACAGATACGCAGTATTTT
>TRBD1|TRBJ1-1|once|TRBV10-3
CAISAEQGMNTEAFF
TGTGCCATCAGTGCTGAACAGGGGATGAACACTGAAGCTTTCTTT
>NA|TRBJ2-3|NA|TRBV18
CASSPAGADTQYF
TGTGCCAGCTCACCCGCAGGGGCAGATACGCAGTATTTT
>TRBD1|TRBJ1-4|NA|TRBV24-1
CAIKTPWDRPAGDEKLFF
TGTGCCATCAAGACCCCCTGGGACAGACCCGCCGGGGATGAAAAACTGTTTTTT
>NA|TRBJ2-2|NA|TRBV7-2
CASRSAGQYTGELFF
TGTGCCAGCAGATCTGCGGGACAGTACACCGGGGAGCTGTTTTTT
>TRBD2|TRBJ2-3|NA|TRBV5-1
CASSATLAGSTDTQYF
TGCGCCAGCAGCGCCACACTAGCGGGGAGCACAGATACGCAGTATTTT
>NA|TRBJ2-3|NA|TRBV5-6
CASSRDYFSTDTQYF
TGTGCCAGCAGCAGAGACTATTTCAGCACAGATACGCAGTATTTT
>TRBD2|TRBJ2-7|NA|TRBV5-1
CASSTEGTSGLIYEQYF
TGCGCCAGCAGCACTGAAGGGACTAGCGGGCTAATCTACGAGCAGTACTTC
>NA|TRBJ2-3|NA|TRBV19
CASSIRAVSTDTQYF
TGTGCCAGTAGTATACGCGCGGTGAGCACAGATACGCAGTATTTT
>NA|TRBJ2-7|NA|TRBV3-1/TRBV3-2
CASSQDGLVGYEQYF
TGTGCCAGCAGCCAAGATGGCCTAGTCGGTTACGAGCAGTACTTC
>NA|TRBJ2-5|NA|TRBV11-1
CASSLLVGETQYF
TGTGCCAGCAGCTTACTAGTGGGAGAGACCCAGTACTTC
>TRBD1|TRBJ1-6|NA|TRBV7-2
CASSSQGVVSPLHF
TGTGCCAGCAGCTCACAGGGGGTCGTTTCACCCCTCCACTTT
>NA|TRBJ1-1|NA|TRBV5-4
CASSLTGDLSAEAFF
TGTGCCAGCAGCTTAACCGGGGATTTATCAGCTGAAGCTTTCTTT
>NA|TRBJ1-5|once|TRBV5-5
CASSPSTDSNQPQHF
TGTGCCAGCAGCCCCTCGACAGATAGCAATCAGCCCCAGCATTTT
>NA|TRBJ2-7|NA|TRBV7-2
CASSLTRTENYEQYF
TGTGCCAGCAGCCTCACCCGGACAGAGAACTACGAGCAGTACTTC
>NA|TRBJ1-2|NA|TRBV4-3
CASSQEGRVDYGYTF
TGCGCCAGCAGCCAAGAGGGGCGAGTGGACTATGGCTACACCTTC
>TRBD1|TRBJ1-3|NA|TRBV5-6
CASSFVTGGSGNTIYF
TGTGCCAGCAGCTTCGTGACAGGGGGTTCAGGAAACACCATATATTTT
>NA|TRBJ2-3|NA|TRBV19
CASRLQDPLTDTQYF
TGTGCCAGTAGATTACAGGATCCTCTCACAGATACGCAGTATTTT